The T cell receptor (beta chain) under discussion was sequenced for a study of blood T cell repertoires in COVID-19. Here immunoSEQ multiplex PCR was the method, and the copy in TCRdb shows in-frame clones only, minus some. Found here are 110,000 to 150,000 clones, approximately 80% of them singletons; the top ten hold 4.5% to 6%. The CDR3 loop spans 14 amino acids. The germline V gene encodes CDR1 SNHLY and CDR2 FYNNEI. Trimming cost V 6 bases and J 2 bases, with 11 bases left between them. Sequenced: peripheral blood. The source is a woman aged 45-65 years with acute or convalescent COVID-19. The chain joins TRBV2 to TRBJ1-5; D gene uncertain. The CDR3 DNA sequence: TGTGCCAGCAGCCCCCAGGTGGGCAATCAGCCCCAGCATTTT. Residues: CASSPQVGNQPQHF.